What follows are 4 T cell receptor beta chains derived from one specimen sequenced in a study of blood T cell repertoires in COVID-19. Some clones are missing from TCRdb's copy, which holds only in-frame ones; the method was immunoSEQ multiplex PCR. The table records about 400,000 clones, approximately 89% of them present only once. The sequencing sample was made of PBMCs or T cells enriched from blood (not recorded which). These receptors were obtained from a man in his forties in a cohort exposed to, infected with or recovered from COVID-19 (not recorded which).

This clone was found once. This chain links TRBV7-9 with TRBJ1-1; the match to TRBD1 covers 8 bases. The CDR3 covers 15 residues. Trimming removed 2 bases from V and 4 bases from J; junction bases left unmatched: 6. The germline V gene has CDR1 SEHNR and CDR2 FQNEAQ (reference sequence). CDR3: CASSLQGAGGTEAFF. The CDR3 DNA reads TGTGCCAGCAGCTTACAGGGGGCAGGAGGCACTGAAGCTTTCTTT.

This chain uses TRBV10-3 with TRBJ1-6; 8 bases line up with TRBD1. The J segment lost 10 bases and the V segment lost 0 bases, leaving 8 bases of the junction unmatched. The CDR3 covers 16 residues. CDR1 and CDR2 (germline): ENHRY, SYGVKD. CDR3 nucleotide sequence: TGTGCCATCAGTGAGTCTCTTAGACAGGGGTACTCACCCCTCCACTTT. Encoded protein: CAISESLRQGYSPLHF.

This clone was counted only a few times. The CDR3 loop reads CASSTNRGGISTEAFF. CDR3 DNA: TGTGCCAGCAGCACCAATAGAGGGGGCATAAGCACTGAAGCTTTCTTT. The chain uses TRBV6-6 and TRBJ1-1; 7 bases line up with TRBD1. CDR1 and CDR2 from the germline V gene are MNHNY and SVGAGI (reference sequence). This CDR3 spans 16 amino acids. The V gene end was trimmed by 6 bases and the J gene end by 4 bases; junction bases not matched to a gene: 14.

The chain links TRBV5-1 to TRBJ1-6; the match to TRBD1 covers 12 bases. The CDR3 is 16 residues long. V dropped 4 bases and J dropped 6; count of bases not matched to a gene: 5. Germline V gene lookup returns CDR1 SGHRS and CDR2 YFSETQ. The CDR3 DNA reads TGCGCCAGCAGCCGGGACAGGGGGCAAGGTAATTCACCCCTCCACTTT. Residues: CASSRDRGQGNSPLHF.